This T cell receptor (beta chain) was sequenced for a study of blood T cell repertoires in COVID-19. Study as a whole: PBMCs, B-cell-depleted T cells, or T cells were the source of the cDNA or gDNA that made up the material.

J gave up 5 bases and V 5 bases, and 14 bases lay outside the gene matches. This CDR3 has 16 residues. The germline V gene encodes CDR1 MNHEY and CDR2 SVGEGT. Original processing methods: Estimated nucleated cell counts came from reference gene primer amplification. Using immunoSEQ multiplex PCR, the repertoire was profiled, and TCRdb retains in-frame clones only, with some absent. D and trimming were read from the DNA, whereas the V and J calls and clone size are those reported in that table. Of 180,000 or so clones in the sample, 80% to 90% are singletons; the top ten hold roughly 15%. The sequence was obtained from a woman aged 70 to 79 with COVID-19, enrolled during active disease. The gene calls are TRBV6-2 or TRBV6-3 and TRBJ2-7; 8 bases agree with TRBD2. Sequencing input: peripheral blood. CDR3 in DNA: TGTGCCAGCAGTCCCTCAAGACTAGCGATCCCCGACGAGCAGTACTTC. Encoded protein: CASSPSRLAIPDEQYF.